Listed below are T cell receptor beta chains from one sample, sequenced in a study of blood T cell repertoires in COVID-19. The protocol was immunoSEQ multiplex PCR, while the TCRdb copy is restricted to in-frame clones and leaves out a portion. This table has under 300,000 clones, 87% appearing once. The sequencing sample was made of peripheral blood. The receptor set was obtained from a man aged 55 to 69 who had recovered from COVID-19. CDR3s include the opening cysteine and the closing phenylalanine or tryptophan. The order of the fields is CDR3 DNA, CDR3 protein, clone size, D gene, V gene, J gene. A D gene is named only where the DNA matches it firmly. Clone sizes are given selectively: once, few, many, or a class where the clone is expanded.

TGCGCCAGCAGCTCTAAAGCCTTGAATGAAAAACTGTTTTTT	CASSSKALNEKLFF	few	.	TRBV5-1	TRBJ1-4
TGTGCCAGCAGCGTACGCGGGGGCTTAGAGACCCAGTACTTC	CASSVRGGLETQYF	.	.	TRBV9	TRBJ2-5
TGTGCCAGCAGCTTCTTATCGGGGGGGCGAGATACGCAGTATTTT	CASSFLSGGRDTQYF	.	TRBD2	TRBV7-2	TRBJ2-3
TGTGCCAGCAGGGAAGACCTGCTAGGACAGGGCTTGGACACTGAAGCTTTCTTT	CASREDLLGQGLDTEAFF	few	TRBD1	TRBV2	TRBJ1-1
TGTGCCAGCAGCCGGAGCTCCTCTGGAAACACCATATATTTT	CASSRSSSGNTIYF	.	.	TRBV14	TRBJ1-3
TGTGCCAGCAGCGTCGGGACAGATTCTAACTATGGCTACACCTTC	CASSVGTDSNYGYTF	.	TRBD1	TRBV5-5	TRBJ1-2
TGTGCCAGTAGTTCCTCAGGGAGCGGGGGAGATTTCTTC	CASSSSGSGGDFF	.	TRBD2	TRBV19	TRBJ2-1
TGTGCCAGCTCCCTTATAGCGGGGGCGTCCGATGAGCAGTTCTTC	CASSLIAGASDEQFF	once	TRBD2	TRBV18	TRBJ2-1
TGTGCCAGCGCCGGCCGGGACAGGGGGTGGGATGAGCAGTTCTTC	CASAGRDRGWDEQFF	.	TRBD1	TRBV28	TRBJ2-1
TGTGCCAGCAGCTTAGGGCGGGGGGGCTTTAGGGATGAGCAGTTCTTC	CASSLGRGGFRDEQFF	.	TRBD2	TRBV5-8	TRBJ2-1
TGTGCCAGCTCACCAGCAGGCCTAGCTTCCGATACGCAGTATTTT	CASSPAGLASDTQYF	.	.	TRBV18	TRBJ2-3
TGTGTCCTGGGGGACAGGGAGGCTACGCAGTATTTT	CVLGDREATQYF	.	TRBD1	TRBV28	TRBJ2-3
TGTGCCAGCAGTCCGACCGGACAGGGGATAGAGACCCAGTACTTC	CASSPTGQGIETQYF	.	TRBD1	TRBV27	TRBJ2-5
TGTGCCAGCAGCTGGGGACAGGGAAACACCATATATTTT	CASSWGQGNTIYF	.	TRBD1	TRBV7-9	TRBJ1-3
TGCGCCAGCAGGGGACAGAAGCTTAACACTGAAGCTTTCTTT	CASRGQKLNTEAFF	.	TRBD1	TRBV5-1	TRBJ1-1
TGTGCCAGCAGTGGGCGGAGCGGGGTTCCGCAGTATTTT	CASSGRSGVPQYF	.	TRBD2	TRBV2	TRBJ2-3
TGTGCCAGCTCACCTGGGCAGGGTTTGGGAGCTTTCTTT	CASSPGQGLGAFF	.	.	TRBV18	TRBJ1-1
TGTGCCATATTGAGGAACGGCGACTATGGCTACACCTTC	CAILRNGDYGYTF	once	.	TRBV2	TRBJ1-2
TGTGCCAGCAGCATACAGGGGGACATTCAGTACTTC	CASSIQGDIQYF	.	TRBD1	TRBV7-9	TRBJ2-4
TGCAGCGTTGAGTCTCTCACTGAAGCTTTCTTT	CSVESLTEAFF	.	.	TRBV29-1	TRBJ1-1
TGTGCCTGGAGGACCACAGGTTACTATGGCTACACCTTC	CAWRTTGYYGYTF	.	.	TRBV30	TRBJ1-2
TGCAGCGTTGATCGCGTCGGGGGTGGCACAGATACGCAGTATTTT	CSVDRVGGGTDTQYF	once	.	TRBV29-1	TRBJ2-3
TGTGCCAGCAGCTTAGGGTCAGGGCGTAACATTTACAATGAGCAGTTCTTC	CASSLGSGRNIYNEQFF	.	.	TRBV11-2	TRBJ2-1
TGTGCCAGCAGCCAGGGGGACACCAGCACAGATACGCAGTATTTT	CASSQGDTSTDTQYF	once	.	TRBV3-1/TRBV3-2	TRBJ2-3
TGCGCCAGCAGCTTGGGTGGAGGCGACAATCAGCCCCAGCATTTT	CASSLGGGDNQPQHF	.	.	TRBV5-1	TRBJ1-5
TGTGCCAGCAGCCGAACAGGGGGGAACACTGAAGCTTTCTTT	CASSRTGGNTEAFF	.	TRBD1	TRBV7-9	TRBJ1-1
TGTGCCTGCCAGGGACAGGGCTACGAGCAGTACTTC	CACQGQGYEQYF	.	TRBD1	TRBV30	TRBJ2-7
TGTGCCAGCAGCTTAGTCGGCGGCGGGGCCGGAACCATTCAGTACTTC	CASSLVGGGAGTIQYF	.	.	TRBV7-2	TRBJ2-4
TGTGCCAGCAGCATCACTAGCGGGGGCTACAATGAGCAGTTCTTC	CASSITSGGYNEQFF	.	TRBD2	TRBV11-2	TRBJ2-1
TGTGCCAGCTGGGCGGGGGGGAACTACAATGAGCAGTTCTTC	CASWAGGNYNEQFF	.	TRBD2	TRBV7-2	TRBJ2-1
TGCGCCAGCAGCAGGCAGACAGGGCCGGGGGAGACCCAGTACTTC	CASSRQTGPGETQYF	few	TRBD1	TRBV5-1	TRBJ2-5
TGTGCCAGCAGTGAACGGTTGGCGGGGTGGGGTCAGCCCCAGCATTTT	CASSERLAGWGQPQHF	.	.	TRBV6-1	TRBJ1-5
TGTGCCAGCAGCCCCAACCCCCGACGGGGGGGTTCACCCCTCCACTTT	CASSPNPRRGGSPLHF	.	.	TRBV9	TRBJ1-6